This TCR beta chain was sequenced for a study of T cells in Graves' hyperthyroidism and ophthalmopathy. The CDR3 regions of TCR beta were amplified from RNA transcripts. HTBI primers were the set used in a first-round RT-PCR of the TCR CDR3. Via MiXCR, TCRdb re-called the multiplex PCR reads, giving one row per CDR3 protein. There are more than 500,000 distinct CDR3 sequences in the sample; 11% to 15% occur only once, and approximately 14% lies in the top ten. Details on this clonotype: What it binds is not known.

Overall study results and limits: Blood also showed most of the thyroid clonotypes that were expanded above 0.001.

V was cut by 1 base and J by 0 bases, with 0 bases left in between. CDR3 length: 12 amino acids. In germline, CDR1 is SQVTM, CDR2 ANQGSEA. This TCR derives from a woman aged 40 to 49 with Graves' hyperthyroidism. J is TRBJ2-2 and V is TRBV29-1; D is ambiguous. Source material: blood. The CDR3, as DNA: TGCAGCGTTGAAGCGAACACCGGGGAGCTGTTTTTT. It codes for CSVEANTGELFF.